This T cell receptor (beta chain) was identified in a study of PD-1 blockade in classical Hodgkin lymphoma. Overall study: Nivolumab 3 mg/kg was given intravenously every 2 weeks. Study outcomes and limitations: Newly diagnosed patients had baseline TCR diversity that was reportedly lower than that of healthy donors. By C4D1, diversity of CD4+ TCRs had risen significantly, whereas that of CD8+ TCRs had not. Complete responders possessed baseline diversity comparable to newly diagnosed patients.

CDR1 and CDR2 from the germline V gene are SGHVS and FNYEAQ. The CDR3 runs 14 residues. Losses at the gene ends were 5 bases for V and 1 base for J; bases not matched to a gene: 1. Time point reported: cycle 4 day 1 (C4D1), after 5 to 7 weeks of nivolumab. Patients all relapsed after autologous stem cell transplantation, and there was variation in brentuximab vedotin exposure. Measured with immunoSEQ multiplex PCR; TCRdb has only the in-frame clones, and not every one. The table shows 40,000 to 55,000 clones, with more than 75% occurring only once. As concerns this clone: Its antigen is unknown.

The clonotype was recovered from a human donor with classical Hodgkin lymphoma. Here the sequenced sample was peripheral blood mononuclear cells (PBMCs), taken before the fourth cycle of nivolumab. The chain recombines TRBV7-6 with TRBJ2-7; 11 bases map to TRBD2. The DNA of the CDR3 is TGTGCCAGCAGCACTAGCGGGGGTTCCTACGAGCAGTACTTC. Translating it yields CASSTSGGSYEQYF.